Sequencing of this TCR beta chain was carried out in a study of blood T cell repertoires in COVID-19. In the study overall: Acute-phase and convalescent COVID-19 samples originated in the United States, Italy and Spain.

Original data processing: For nucleated cells, counts were estimated from reference gene primer amplification. Using immunoSEQ multiplex PCR, the repertoire was profiled, and TCRdb retains in-frame clones only, with some absent. The V and J calls and clone size come from that table; D and trimming were worked out from the DNA. The sample holds over 130,000 clones, 75% to 90% seen once. CDR1 SEHNR and CDR2 FQNEAQ come from the germline V gene (reference sequence). The CDR3 runs 14 residues. Trimming cost V 2 bases and J 8 bases, with 15 bases left between them. The clonotype was recovered from a man aged 50 to 60 in a cohort exposed to, infected with or recovered from COVID-19 (not recorded which). J is TRBJ1-2 and V is TRBV7-9; D remains unclear. The sequencing sample was made of PBMCs or T cells enriched from blood (not recorded which). CDR3 in DNA: TGTGCCAGCAGCTTAATCGAGGCCGGGAGGGGCTACACCTTC. This translates into CASSLIEAGRGYTF.